These 6 T cell receptor beta chains share one sample of origin, sequenced in a study of blood T cell repertoires in COVID-19. The table came from immunoSEQ multiplex PCR; TCRdb's copy has only in-frame clones and leaves some out. The table has about 180,000 clones, 70% to 90% seen once. Sequenced input: peripheral blood. These TCRs come from a human donor with active or convalescent COVID-19. The donor label of this sample is uncertain.

This chain joins TRBV7-9 and TRBJ1-4; 9 nucleotides match TRBD1. The CDR3 contains 16 residues. Losses at the gene ends were 5 bases for V and 8 bases for J; bases not matched to a gene: 12. Germline V lookup: CDR1 SEHNR, CDR2 FQNEAQ (reference sequence). CDR3 sequence reads: CASSRRTQGAREKLFF. CDR3 coding DNA: TGTGCCAGCAGCCGTAGGACACAGGGGGCTCGAGAAAAACTGTTTTTT.

The rearrangement links TRBV7-2 to TRBJ1-3, with unresolved D. Trimming took off 5 bases at V and 1 base at J, with 12 bases between the two ends. Germline lookup yields CDR1 SGHTA and CDR2 FQGNSA. The CDR3 consists of 15 residues. CDR3 sequence: CASSPTVWSGNTIYF. The CDR3 region has the DNA TGTGCCAGCAGCCCGACTGTATGGTCTGGAAACACCATATATTTT.

The genes are TRBV28 and TRBJ1-5, with a tentative D call TRBD1 (5 bases). Per germline, CDR1 MDHEN and CDR2 SYDVKM. The V and J ends lost 6 bases and 9 bases respectively, with 15 bases between them. The CDR3 is 13 residues long. The CDR3 region has the DNA TGTGCCAGCAGCTCCCCTCCGGGGGGGCCCCAGCATTTT. This encodes CASSSPPGGPQHF. The entire variable domain, with the rest obtained from reference TRBV28 and TRBJ1-5, is as follows: DVKVTQSSRYLVKRTGEKVFLECVQDMDHENMFWYRQDPGLGLRLIYFSYDVKMKEKGDIPEGYSVSREKKERFSLILESASTNQTSMYLCASSSPPGGPQHFGDGTRLSIL.

The V and J genes are TRBV11-2 and TRBJ1-2, with 10 nucleotides matching TRBD1. Germline CDR1 is SGHAT and CDR2 is FQNNGV. The CDR3 is 14 residues long. V shed 5 bases, J shed 4 bases, and the junction held 4 bases outside the gene matches. The CDR3 DNA is TGTGCCAGCAGCCAGACAGGGGGCTCCTATGGCTACACCTTC. Translating it yields CASSQTGGSYGYTF. The full variable domain, rest sourced from reference TRBV11-2 and TRBJ1-2, is EAGVAQSPRYKIIEKRQSVAFWCNPISGHATLYWYQQILGQGPKLLIQFQNNGVVDDSQLPKDRFSAERLKGVDSTLKIQPAKLEDSAVYLCASSQTGGSYGYTFGSGTRLTVV.

CDR3 sequence (DNA): TGTGCCCTCTCGGGACAGTTCAACACCGGGGAGCTGTTTTTT. Residues: CALSGQFNTGELFF. This chain uses TRBV6-5 with TRBJ2-2; 7 nucleotides match TRBD1. Losses at the gene ends were 11 bases for V and 2 bases for J; bases not matched to a gene: 8. Germline CDR1 reads MNHEY; CDR2 reads SVGAGI. CDR3 length: 14 residues.

The chain links TRBV13 to TRBJ2-5, with 9 bases fitting TRBD1. The CDR3 runs 17 residues. Germline values: CDR1 PRHDT, CDR2 FYEKMQ (reference sequence). V trimming: 1 base; J trimming: 2 bases; junction bases outside the gene matches: 8. The CDR3 coding sequence is TGTGCCAGCAGCTTAGAAAACAGGGGGCGCAGGCAAGAGACCCAGTACTTC. Its translation: CASSLENRGRRQETQYF.